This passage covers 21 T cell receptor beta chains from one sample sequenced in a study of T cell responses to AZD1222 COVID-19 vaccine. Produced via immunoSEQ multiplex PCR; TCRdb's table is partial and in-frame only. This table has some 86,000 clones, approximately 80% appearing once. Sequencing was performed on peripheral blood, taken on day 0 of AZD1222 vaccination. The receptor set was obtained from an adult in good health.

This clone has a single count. In DNA, the CDR3 is TGTGCCAGCAGCCAGACAGGGAGTGTCACTGAAGCTTTCTTT. It is translated as CASSQTGSVTEAFF. V is TRBV6-5 and J is TRBJ1-1, with TRBD1 matching 7 bases. Germline assignment: CDR1 MNHEY and CDR2 SVGAGI. The ends lost 6 bases at V and 4 bases at J; junction bases unmatched: 8. CDR3 length equals 14 residues.

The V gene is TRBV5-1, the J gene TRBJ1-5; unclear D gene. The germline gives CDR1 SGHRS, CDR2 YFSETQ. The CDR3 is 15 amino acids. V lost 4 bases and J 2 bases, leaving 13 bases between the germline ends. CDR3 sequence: CASSMASRGNQPQHF. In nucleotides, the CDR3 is TGCGCCAGCAGCATGGCCTCCCGGGGCAATCAGCCCCAGCATTTT.

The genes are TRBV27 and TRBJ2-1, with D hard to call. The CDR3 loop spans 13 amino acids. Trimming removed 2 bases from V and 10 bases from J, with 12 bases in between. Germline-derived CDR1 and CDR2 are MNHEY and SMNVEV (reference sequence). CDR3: CASSLGIAWEQFF. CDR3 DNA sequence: TGTGCCAGCAGTTTAGGTATAGCTTGGGAGCAGTTCTTC.

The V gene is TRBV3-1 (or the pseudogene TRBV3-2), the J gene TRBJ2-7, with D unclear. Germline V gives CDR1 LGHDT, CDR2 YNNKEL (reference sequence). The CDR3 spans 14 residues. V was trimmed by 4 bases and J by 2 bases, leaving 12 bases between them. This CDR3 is CASSPRRGAYEQYF. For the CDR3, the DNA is TGTGCCAGCAGCCCCAGGCGCGGCGCCTACGAGCAGTACTTC.

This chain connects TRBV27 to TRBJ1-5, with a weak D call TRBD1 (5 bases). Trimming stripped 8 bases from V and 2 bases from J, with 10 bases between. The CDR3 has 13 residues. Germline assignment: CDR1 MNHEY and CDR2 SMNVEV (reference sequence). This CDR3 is CASGRDRNQPQHF. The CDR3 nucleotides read TGTGCCAGCGGCAGGGATCGCAATCAGCCCCAGCATTTT.

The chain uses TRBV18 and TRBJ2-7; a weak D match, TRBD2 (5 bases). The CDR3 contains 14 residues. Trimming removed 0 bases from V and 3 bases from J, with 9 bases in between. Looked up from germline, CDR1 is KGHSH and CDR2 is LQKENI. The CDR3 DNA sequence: TGTGCCAGCTCACCACCTCCCGGGGACTACGAGCAGTACTTC. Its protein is CASSPPPGDYEQYF.

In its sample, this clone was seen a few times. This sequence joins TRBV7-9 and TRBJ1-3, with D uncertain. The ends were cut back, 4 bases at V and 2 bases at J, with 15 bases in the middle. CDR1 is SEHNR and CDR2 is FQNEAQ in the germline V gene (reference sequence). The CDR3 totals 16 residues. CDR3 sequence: CASSSLSGLPGNTIYF. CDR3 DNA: TGTGCCAGCAGCTCCCTGTCGGGGTTGCCTGGAAACACCATATATTTT. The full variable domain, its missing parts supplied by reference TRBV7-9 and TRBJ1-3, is DTGVSQNPRHKITKRGQNVTFRCDPISEHNRLYWYRQTLGQGPEFLTYFQNEAQLEKSRLLSDRFSAERPKGSFSTLEIQRTEQGDSAMYLCASSSLSGLPGNTIYFGEGSWLTVV.

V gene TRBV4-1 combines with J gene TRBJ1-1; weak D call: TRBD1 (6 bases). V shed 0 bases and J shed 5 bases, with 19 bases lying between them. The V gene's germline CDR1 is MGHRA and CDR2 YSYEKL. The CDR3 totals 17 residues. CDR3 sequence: CASSQEGLGDTGTEAFF. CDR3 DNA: TGCGCCAGCAGCCAAGAGGGCTTGGGAGACACAGGGACTGAAGCTTTCTTT.

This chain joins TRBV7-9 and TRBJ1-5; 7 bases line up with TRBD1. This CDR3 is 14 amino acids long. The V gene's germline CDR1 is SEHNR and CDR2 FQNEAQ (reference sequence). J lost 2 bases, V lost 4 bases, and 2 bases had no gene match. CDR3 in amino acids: CASSYGQGNQPQHF. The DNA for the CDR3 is TGTGCCAGCAGCTACGGACAGGGCAATCAGCCCCAGCATTTT.

CDR3 nucleotides: TGTGCCAGCAGCCAAGGAGGGGTGGCGAACACCGGGGAGCTGTTTTTT. Residues: CASSQGGVANTGELFF. The chain carries TRBV3-1 (or the pseudogene TRBV3-2) and TRBJ2-2; D may correspond to TRBD1 or TRBD2 (5 bases each). Trimming took off 1 base at V and 0 bases at J, with 9 bases between the two ends. The CDR3 consists of 16 residues. Per the germline V gene, CDR1 is LGHDT and CDR2 is YNNKEL (reference sequence).

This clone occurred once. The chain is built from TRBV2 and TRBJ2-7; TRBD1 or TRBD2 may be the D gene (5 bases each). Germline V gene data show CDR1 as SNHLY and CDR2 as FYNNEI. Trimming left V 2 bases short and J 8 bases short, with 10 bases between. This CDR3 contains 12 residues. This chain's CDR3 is CASSEWVGQQYF. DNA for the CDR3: TGTGCCAGCAGTGAATGGGTGGGACAGCAGTACTTC.

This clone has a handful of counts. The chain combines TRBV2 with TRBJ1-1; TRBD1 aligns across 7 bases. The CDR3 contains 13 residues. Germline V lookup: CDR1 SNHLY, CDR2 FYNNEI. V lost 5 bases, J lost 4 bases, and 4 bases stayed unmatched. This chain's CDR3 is CASSFDRATEAFF. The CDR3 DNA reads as TGTGCCAGCAGTTTCGACAGGGCCACTGAAGCTTTCTTT. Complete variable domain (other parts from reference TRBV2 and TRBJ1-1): EPEVTQTPSHQVTQMGQEVILRCVPISNHLYFYWYRQILGQKVEFLVSFYNNEISEKSEIFDDQFSVERPDGSNFTLKIRSTKLEDSAMYFCASSFDRATEAFFGQGTRLTVV.

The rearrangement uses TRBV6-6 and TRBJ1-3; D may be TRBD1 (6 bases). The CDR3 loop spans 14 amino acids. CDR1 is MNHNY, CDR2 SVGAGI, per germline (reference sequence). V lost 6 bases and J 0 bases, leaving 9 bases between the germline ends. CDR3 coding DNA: TGTGCCAGCAGGCCGGACAGCTCTGGAAACACCATATATTTT. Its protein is CASRPDSSGNTIYF.

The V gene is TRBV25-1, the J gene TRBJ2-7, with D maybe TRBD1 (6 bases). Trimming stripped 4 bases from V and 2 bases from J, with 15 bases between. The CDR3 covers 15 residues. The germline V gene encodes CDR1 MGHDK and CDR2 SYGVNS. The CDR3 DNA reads TGTGCCAGCAGTGTTCCGGGGACACCCACCTACGAGCAGTACTTC. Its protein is CASSVPGTPTYEQYF.

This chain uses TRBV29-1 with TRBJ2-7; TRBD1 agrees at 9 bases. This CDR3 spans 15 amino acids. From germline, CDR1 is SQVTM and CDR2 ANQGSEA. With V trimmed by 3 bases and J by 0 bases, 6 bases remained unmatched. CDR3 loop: CSVDTGGPSSYEQYF. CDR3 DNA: TGCAGCGTTGATACAGGGGGCCCTAGCTCCTACGAGCAGTACTTC.

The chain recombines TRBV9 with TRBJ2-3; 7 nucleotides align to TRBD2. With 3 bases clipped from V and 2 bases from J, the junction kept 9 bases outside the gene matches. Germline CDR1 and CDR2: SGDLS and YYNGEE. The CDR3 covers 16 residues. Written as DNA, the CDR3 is TGTGCCAGCAGCGAGACTAGCCGAAACCCCACAGATACGCAGTATTTT. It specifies CASSETSRNPTDTQYF.

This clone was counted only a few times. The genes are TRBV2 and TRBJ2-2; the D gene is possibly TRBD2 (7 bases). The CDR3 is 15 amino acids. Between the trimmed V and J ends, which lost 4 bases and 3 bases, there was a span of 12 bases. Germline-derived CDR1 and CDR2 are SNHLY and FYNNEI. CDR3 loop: CASSARGADTGELFF. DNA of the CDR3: TGTGCCAGCAGTGCCCGGGGGGCCGACACCGGGGAGCTGTTTTTT. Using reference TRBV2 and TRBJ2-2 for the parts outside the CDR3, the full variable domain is EPEVTQTPSHQVTQMGQEVILRCVPISNHLYFYWYRQILGQKVEFLVSFYNNEISEKSEIFDDQFSVERPDGSNFTLKIRSTKLEDSAMYFCASSARGADTGELFFGEGSRLTVL.

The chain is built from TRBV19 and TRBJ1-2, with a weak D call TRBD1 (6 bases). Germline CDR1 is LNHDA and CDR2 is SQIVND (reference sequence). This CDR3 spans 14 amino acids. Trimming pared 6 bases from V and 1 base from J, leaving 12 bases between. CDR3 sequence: CASSGQLLNYGYTF. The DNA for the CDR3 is TGTGCCAGTAGCGGACAGCTCCTTAACTATGGCTACACCTTC.

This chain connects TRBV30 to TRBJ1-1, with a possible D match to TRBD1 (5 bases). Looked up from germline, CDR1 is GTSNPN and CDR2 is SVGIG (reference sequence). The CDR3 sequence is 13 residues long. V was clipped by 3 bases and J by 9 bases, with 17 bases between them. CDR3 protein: CAWSPTAYKQAFF. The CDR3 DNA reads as TGTGCCTGGAGCCCGACAGCCTACAAACAAGCTTTCTTT.

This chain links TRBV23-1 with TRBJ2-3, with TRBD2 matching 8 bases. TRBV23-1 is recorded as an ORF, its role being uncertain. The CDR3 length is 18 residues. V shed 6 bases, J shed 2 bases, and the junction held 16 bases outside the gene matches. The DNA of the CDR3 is TGCGCCAGCAGGCCAGCCGGGACAATACTAGCGGACACAGATACGCAGTATTTT. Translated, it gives CASRPAGTILADTDTQYF.

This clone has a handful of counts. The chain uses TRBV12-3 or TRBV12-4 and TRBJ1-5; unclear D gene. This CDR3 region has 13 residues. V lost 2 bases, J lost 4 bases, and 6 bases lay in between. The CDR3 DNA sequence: TGTGCCAGCAGTTTATACGGTAATCAGCCCCAGCATTTT. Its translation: CASSLYGNQPQHF.